This T cell receptor beta chain appears in the sequencing data of a study of T cell clones after liver transplantation. In the study overall: A pre-transplant mixed lymphocyte reaction with TCRbeta sequencing defined graft-donor-reactive clones followed in post-transplant blood. Third-party-reactive TCRbeta sequences from pre-transplant mixed lymphocyte reactions served as antigen-independent comparators.

Sequencing used immunoSEQ multiplex PCR; TCRdb keeps in-frame clones, though not all of them. The sample records roughly 60,000 clones, approximately 70% being singletons. Study results and caveats: Donor-reactive sequences fell more than third party-reactive ones, suggesting partial deletion.

For this clone: What it binds is unknown.

Germline V gene lookup returns CDR1 LNHDA and CDR2 SQIVND (reference sequence). Trimming left V 1 base short and J 1 base short, with 16 bases between. The CDR3 has 17 residues. The input for sequencing was CD4+ T cells from blood, taken at the approximately 16-month timepoint. The sequence was collected from a human patient who received a liver transplant. Some T cells here may be from the graft donor. V is TRBV19 and J is TRBJ1-2; TRBD1 is a possible D gene (6 bases). CDR3 protein: CASSIGGAQVVNYGYTF. CDR3 sequence (DNA): TGTGCCAGTAGTATAGGGGGGGCGCAGGTTGTTAACTATGGCTACACCTTC.